The rows below give T cell receptor beta chains drawn from one sample of a study of blood T cell repertoires in COVID-19. Profiling relied on immunoSEQ multiplex PCR, and the TCRdb table lists in-frame clones only, not all of them. The repertoire has about 300,000 clones, about nine tenths of them found once; the top ten carry 4% to 5%. The specimen was PBMCs or T cells enriched from blood (not recorded which). These receptors all come from a man between 25 and 39 years old who had recovered from COVID-19. The CDR3 runs from the conserved cysteine through the conserved F or W. The D gene is left open where the match is weak. For some rows the clone size is stated as once, few or many, or as a class when expanded; others skip it.

v_gene: TRBV4-2
d_gene: TRBD1
abundance: .
j_gene: TRBJ1-6
CDR3nt: TGTGCCAGCAGCCAAGAGGGGACAGGGGGTTCACCCCTCCACTTT
CDR3aa: CASSQEGTGGSPLHF

v_gene: TRBV5-1
d_gene: TRBD1
abundance: .
j_gene: TRBJ2-7
CDR3nt: TGCGCCAGCAGCCCATTCCCTCCGGGACAGGGCGATTGGGAGCAGTACTTC
CDR3aa: CASSPFPPGQGDWEQYF

v_gene: TRBV5-1
d_gene: .
abundance: .
j_gene: TRBJ1-6
CDR3nt: TGCGCCAGCTCCCGGAGGGACGGCCTCCTCTCACCCCTCCACTTT
CDR3aa: CASSRRDGLLSPLHF

v_gene: TRBV28
d_gene: TRBD1
abundance: .
j_gene: TRBJ1-3
CDR3nt: TGTGCCAGCAGTCATACTAGGGACAGGGGCGTTGGGGACACCATATATTTT
CDR3aa: CASSHTRDRGVGDTIYF

v_gene: TRBV6-1
d_gene: .
abundance: once
j_gene: TRBJ1-5
CDR3nt: TGTGCCAGCAGTGAAGCGCCCCGGGACTCACATTTT
CDR3aa: CASSEAPRDSHF

v_gene: TRBV29-1
d_gene: .
abundance: .
j_gene: TRBJ1-2
CDR3nt: TGCAGCGTTGGGGGACTGCCGTATGGCTACACCTTC
CDR3aa: CSVGGLPYGYTF

v_gene: TRBV28
d_gene: .
abundance: .
j_gene: TRBJ1-6
CDR3nt: TGTGCCAGCACTCTCAGGGGCGGTTCACCCCTCCACTTT
CDR3aa: CASTLRGGSPLHF

v_gene: TRBV4-1
d_gene: .
abundance: .
j_gene: TRBJ1-4
CDR3nt: TGCGCCAGCAGCCAACCCCGGGGTGGTAATGAAAAACTGTTTTTT
CDR3aa: CASSQPRGGNEKLFF

v_gene: TRBV3-1/TRBV3-2
d_gene: .
abundance: many
j_gene: TRBJ2-2
CDR3nt: TGTGCCAGCAGCCAACGGGTGGTCGGGGAGCTGTTTTTT
CDR3aa: CASSQRVVGELFF

v_gene: TRBV4-1
d_gene: .
abundance: .
j_gene: TRBJ2-1
CDR3nt: TGCGCCAGCAGCCATCTAGGGGGTTACAATGAGCAGTTCTTC
CDR3aa: CASSHLGGYNEQFF

v_gene: TRBV21-1
d_gene: .
abundance: .
j_gene: TRBJ2-7
CDR3nt: TGTGCCAGCAGCGGGGAAACAGGGGGCTCAACTTGGTGCTCCTACGAGCAGTACTTC
CDR3aa: CASSGETGGSTWCSYEQYF

v_gene: TRBV7-2
d_gene: .
abundance: .
j_gene: TRBJ2-7
CDR3nt: TGTGCCAGCAGCTTGGGGCAGGGTATCTACGAGCAGTACTTC
CDR3aa: CASSLGQGIYEQYF

v_gene: TRBV18
d_gene: TRBD2
abundance: .
j_gene: TRBJ2-7
CDR3nt: TGTGCCAGCTCACGGGTACAGGCCGGGGGTAGTGCGGGAGCCCCCTACGAGCAGTACTTC
CDR3aa: CASSRVQAGGSAGAPYEQYF

v_gene: TRBV5-4
d_gene: .
abundance: once
j_gene: TRBJ1-1
CDR3nt: TGTGCCAGCAGACATTCGATGAACACTGAAGCTTTCTTT
CDR3aa: CASRHSMNTEAFF

v_gene: TRBV27
d_gene: TRBD2
abundance: once
j_gene: TRBJ2-7
CDR3nt: TGTGCCAGCAGATTGACTAGCGGGGGGGCCAACTACGAGCAGTACTTC
CDR3aa: CASRLTSGGANYEQYF

v_gene: TRBV6-5
d_gene: .
abundance: few
j_gene: TRBJ1-5
CDR3nt: TGTGCCAGCAGTCCCACCCTTGGTACAAATCAGCCCCAGCATTTT
CDR3aa: CASSPTLGTNQPQHF

v_gene: TRBV19
d_gene: TRBD2
abundance: .
j_gene: TRBJ2-2
CDR3nt: TGTGCCAGCGCGGGGGGCCGTTTTGCCGGGGAGCTGTTTTTT
CDR3aa: CASAGGRFAGELFF

v_gene: TRBV7-8
d_gene: TRBD1
abundance: few
j_gene: TRBJ2-7
CDR3nt: TGTGCCAGCAGCTACACGGATCGGGACAGGGCCCTCGAGCAGTACTTC
CDR3aa: CASSYTDRDRALEQYF

v_gene: TRBV7-9
d_gene: .
abundance: .
j_gene: TRBJ1-1
CDR3nt: TGTGCCAGCAGCTTAGTGGTGGGAGGGGGTGACACTGAAGCTTTCTTT
CDR3aa: CASSLVVGGGDTEAFF

v_gene: TRBV5-4
d_gene: TRBD2
abundance: few
j_gene: TRBJ2-7
CDR3nt: TGTGCCAGCTCCATTGGGGGGACTAGCGGCTACGAGCAGTACTTC
CDR3aa: CASSIGGTSGYEQYF

v_gene: TRBV5-4
d_gene: .
abundance: .
j_gene: TRBJ1-1
CDR3nt: TGTGCCAGCAGCTGGGACACGAACACTGAAGCTTTCTTT
CDR3aa: CASSWDTNTEAFF

v_gene: TRBV27
d_gene: TRBD1
abundance: .
j_gene: TRBJ1-2
CDR3nt: TGTGCCAGCAGTTTATCCGGCGAAGGGGGCGGGTATGGCTACACCTTC
CDR3aa: CASSLSGEGGGYGYTF

v_gene: TRBV3-1/TRBV3-2
d_gene: TRBD2
abundance: few
j_gene: TRBJ2-7
CDR3nt: TGTGCCAGCAGCTTTAGCGGGGGGGCTTACGAGCAGTACTTC
CDR3aa: CASSFSGGAYEQYF

v_gene: TRBV11-3
d_gene: .
abundance: .
j_gene: TRBJ2-7
CDR3nt: TGTGCCAGCAGTATACCGGGACTTTGGGGCTACGAGCAGTACTTC
CDR3aa: CASSIPGLWGYEQYF

v_gene: TRBV4-1
d_gene: TRBD2
abundance: .
j_gene: TRBJ2-7
CDR3nt: TGCGCCAGCAGCCAACCAGGACTAGCGGGAGGGCCTAGGTCCTACGAGCAGTACTTC
CDR3aa: CASSQPGLAGGPRSYEQYF

v_gene: TRBV18
d_gene: .
abundance: many
j_gene: TRBJ2-2
CDR3nt: TGTGCCAGCTCACCCCGGAGCCAGGGGCCCACCGGGGAGCTGTTTTTT
CDR3aa: CASSPRSQGPTGELFF

v_gene: TRBV10-1
d_gene: TRBD2
abundance: .
j_gene: TRBJ2-7
CDR3nt: TGCGCCAGCAGTAGGGTGCGGGGGGACGAGCAGTACTTC
CDR3aa: CASSRVRGDEQYF

v_gene: TRBV30
d_gene: .
abundance: .
j_gene: TRBJ2-7
CDR3nt: TGTGCCTGCAAGCGGCGCTCATCTGAGCAGTACTTC
CDR3aa: CACKRRSSEQYF

v_gene: TRBV9
d_gene: TRBD2
abundance: .
j_gene: TRBJ2-7
CDR3nt: TGTGCCAGCAGCGTAGGGGAGGGCCTGGCCTACGAGCAGTACTTC
CDR3aa: CASSVGEGLAYEQYF

v_gene: TRBV19
d_gene: TRBD2
abundance: .
j_gene: TRBJ2-7
CDR3nt: TGTGCCAGTAGTATAATCCCGAGAAGCGGGAGTCGGCACGAGCAGTACTTC
CDR3aa: CASSIIPRSGSRHEQYF

v_gene: TRBV10-1
d_gene: .
abundance: .
j_gene: TRBJ2-7
CDR3nt: TGCGCCAGCAGTGGGGGCGGCTACGAGCAGTACTTC
CDR3aa: CASSGGGYEQYF

v_gene: TRBV11-2
d_gene: .
abundance: .
j_gene: TRBJ2-5
CDR3nt: TGTGCCAGCAGCTACGGTCGTAAGCAAGAGACCCAGTACTTC
CDR3aa: CASSYGRKQETQYF

v_gene: TRBV4-2
d_gene: .
abundance: .
j_gene: TRBJ2-2
CDR3nt: TGTGCCAGCAGCCAAGTCGGCGGGACTGGAACCGGGGAGCTGTTTTTT
CDR3aa: CASSQVGGTGTGELFF

v_gene: TRBV13
d_gene: .
abundance: .
j_gene: TRBJ2-5
CDR3nt: TGTGCCAGCAGCCCAGACGGGCAGGGGGGACGAGAGACCCAGTACTTC
CDR3aa: CASSPDGQGGRETQYF

v_gene: TRBV10-1
d_gene: .
abundance: .
j_gene: TRBJ2-1
CDR3nt: TGCGCCAGCAGTGGCGGGACAGTATACAATGAGCAGTTCTTC
CDR3aa: CASSGGTVYNEQFF

v_gene: TRBV15
d_gene: .
abundance: .
j_gene: TRBJ2-7
CDR3nt: TGTGCCACCAGCAGCCACCGGGTCCTGGGGCCTTACGAGCAGTACTTC
CDR3aa: CATSSHRVLGPYEQYF

v_gene: TRBV19
d_gene: TRBD1
abundance: few
j_gene: TRBJ1-1
CDR3nt: TGTGCCAGCAGGACAGGGGCGCCCACTGAAGCTTTCTTT
CDR3aa: CASRTGAPTEAFF

v_gene: TRBV5-1
d_gene: .
abundance: few
j_gene: TRBJ1-2
CDR3nt: TGCGCCAGCAGCCGTGATGACAGACGAAACTATGGCTACACCTTC
CDR3aa: CASSRDDRRNYGYTF

v_gene: TRBV6-1
d_gene: .
abundance: .
j_gene: TRBJ1-6
CDR3nt: TGTGCCAGCAGTGAAGGGAGCTCCTATAATTCACCCCTCCACTTT
CDR3aa: CASSEGSSYNSPLHF

v_gene: TRBV2
d_gene: TRBD1
abundance: .
j_gene: TRBJ1-3
CDR3nt: TGTGCCAGCAAGGACAGGGGGGTTACCATATATTTT
CDR3aa: CASKDRGVTIYF

v_gene: TRBV2
d_gene: .
abundance: few
j_gene: TRBJ1-5
CDR3nt: TGTGCCAGCAGTGAAGCCGTAACAGGCAATCAGCCCCAGCATTTT
CDR3aa: CASSEAVTGNQPQHF